This is a list of T cell receptor beta chains from one sample in a study of shared clonotypes between healthy human individuals. TCRdb's copy holds only in-frame clones and misses some; the assay was immunoSEQ multiplex PCR. The table shows roughly 2.1 million clones, with about 92% occurring only once. The sample taken for sequencing was naive CD8+ T cells from PBMCs. The receptors come from a man aged 18-30 years in good health. Some clones in this sample may be carry-over from other donors' samples. Each CDR3 is given with its conserved first and last residue. A D gene is named only where the DNA matches it firmly. Only part of the rows carry a size: once, few, many, or a class if the clone is expanded.

v_gene: TRBV7-9; abundance: NA; d_gene: NA; j_gene: TRBJ2-5; CDR3nt: TGTGCCAGCAGCCTAGGAACGGATAAAGAGACCCAGTACTTC; CDR3aa: CASSLGTDKETQYF
v_gene: TRBV29-1; abundance: NA; d_gene: TRBD1; j_gene: TRBJ2-2; CDR3nt: TGCAGCGTTGAAGGGGACAGGGTCGGGGAGCTGTTTTTT; CDR3aa: CSVEGDRVGELFF
v_gene: TRBV2; abundance: once; d_gene: TRBD2; j_gene: TRBJ2-3; CDR3nt: TGTGCCAGCAGTGATTCGGGTGGTAGCGGGGATACGCAGTATTTT; CDR3aa: CASSDSGGSGDTQYF
v_gene: TRBV28; abundance: once; d_gene: NA; j_gene: TRBJ2-7; CDR3nt: TGTGCCAGCAGTTTCGAATTCAGCCGCTACGAGCAGTACTTC; CDR3aa: CASSFEFSRYEQYF
v_gene: TRBV19; abundance: NA; d_gene: NA; j_gene: TRBJ2-2; CDR3nt: TGTGCCAGTACCTTCACCGGGGAGCTGTTTTTT; CDR3aa: CASTFTGELFF
v_gene: TRBV28; abundance: NA; d_gene: TRBD1; j_gene: TRBJ2-7; CDR3nt: TGTGCCAGCAGTAGCGGACAGGTGTCGACCTACGAGCAGTACTTC; CDR3aa: CASSSGQVSTYEQYF
v_gene: TRBV2; abundance: NA; d_gene: NA; j_gene: TRBJ1-5; CDR3nt: TGTGCCAGCAGTTCCTTGACAGGTAGCAATCAGCCCCAGCATTTT; CDR3aa: CASSSLTGSNQPQHF
v_gene: TRBV25-1; abundance: NA; d_gene: NA; j_gene: TRBJ2-3; CDR3nt: TGTGCCAGCAGTGATCCACTCCGAGATACGCAGTATTTT; CDR3aa: CASSDPLRDTQYF
v_gene: TRBV7-2; abundance: NA; d_gene: NA; j_gene: TRBJ1-5; CDR3nt: TGTGCCAGCAGCTTAGGAGGGAGGGCTCAGGGCAATCAGCCCCAGCATTTT; CDR3aa: CASSLGGRAQGNQPQHF
v_gene: TRBV5-1; abundance: NA; d_gene: NA; j_gene: TRBJ1-4; CDR3nt: TGCGCCAGCAGCTTGGCCGGTGCAGGGCCTAGAAATGAAAAACTGTTTTTT; CDR3aa: CASSLAGAGPRNEKLFF
v_gene: TRBV5-6; abundance: NA; d_gene: NA; j_gene: TRBJ2-1; CDR3nt: TGTGCCAGCAGCCCGGTACAGGGGGGGTGGGACAATGAGCAGTTCTTC; CDR3aa: CASSPVQGGWDNEQFF
v_gene: TRBV6-5; abundance: NA; d_gene: TRBD2; j_gene: TRBJ2-3; CDR3nt: TGTGCCACTCGGGACTACATCACAGATACGCAGTATTTT; CDR3aa: CATRDYITDTQYF
v_gene: TRBV14; abundance: NA; d_gene: NA; j_gene: TRBJ1-3; CDR3nt: TGTGCCAGCAGCTCATTACAGGTTGCCTCTGGAAACACCATATATTTT; CDR3aa: CASSSLQVASGNTIYF
v_gene: TRBV9; abundance: NA; d_gene: TRBD2; j_gene: TRBJ2-1; CDR3nt: TGTGCCAGCAGCACTAGCGGGAGTAGCGGTAATGAGCAGTTCTTC; CDR3aa: CASSTSGSSGNEQFF
v_gene: TRBV7-3; abundance: NA; d_gene: NA; j_gene: TRBJ2-3; CDR3nt: TGTGCCAGCAGCTTAGGAGACTTCACAGATACGCAGTATTTT; CDR3aa: CASSLGDFTDTQYF
v_gene: TRBV28; abundance: NA; d_gene: NA; j_gene: TRBJ2-3; CDR3nt: TGTGCCAGCAGCCCTAACGGACCGAGGTATTTT; CDR3aa: CASSPNGPRYF
v_gene: TRBV6-4; abundance: NA; d_gene: NA; j_gene: TRBJ2-1; CDR3nt: TGTGCCAGCAGCCGCCGGAGGGCTGGCTACAATGAGCAGTTCTTC; CDR3aa: CASSRRRAGYNEQFF
v_gene: TRBV4-1; abundance: NA; d_gene: NA; j_gene: TRBJ2-1; CDR3nt: TGCGCCAGCAGCCACGGGACTGCTCAATGGGAGCAGTTCTTC; CDR3aa: CASSHGTAQWEQFF
v_gene: TRBV5-4; abundance: NA; d_gene: TRBD1; j_gene: TRBJ1-4; CDR3nt: TGTGCCAGCAGTTTCGGGACAGGGGGAGGAAATGAAAAACTGTTTTTT; CDR3aa: CASSFGTGGGNEKLFF
v_gene: TRBV11-3; abundance: NA; d_gene: TRBD2; j_gene: TRBJ2-1; CDR3nt: TGTGCCAGCAGCCCCTCCGGGACTAGTGGCAATGAGCAGTTCTTC; CDR3aa: CASSPSGTSGNEQFF
v_gene: TRBV7-9; abundance: NA; d_gene: NA; j_gene: TRBJ2-3; CDR3nt: TGTGCCAGCGGAAAGGGTGGCAGCGGCACAGATACGCAGTATTTT; CDR3aa: CASGKGGSGTDTQYF
v_gene: TRBV6-4; abundance: NA; d_gene: NA; j_gene: TRBJ1-1; CDR3nt: TGTGCCAGCAGAAACGGGGGCCCGGGCACTGAAGCTTTCTTT; CDR3aa: CASRNGGPGTEAFF
v_gene: TRBV6-1; abundance: NA; d_gene: NA; j_gene: TRBJ2-7; CDR3nt: TGTGCCAGCAGTACAACAGATTACTCCTACGAGCAGTACTTC; CDR3aa: CASSTTDYSYEQYF
v_gene: TRBV10-1; abundance: NA; d_gene: TRBD2; j_gene: TRBJ2-1; CDR3nt: TGCGCCAGCAGTGAGTCGGGGATACTAGCGGGAGTCTCCAATGAGCAGTTCTTC; CDR3aa: CASSESGILAGVSNEQFF
v_gene: TRBV6-5; abundance: NA; d_gene: NA; j_gene: TRBJ2-7; CDR3nt: TGTGCCAGCAGCCCCGGACAGAGCTCCTACGAGCAGTACTTC; CDR3aa: CASSPGQSSYEQYF
v_gene: TRBV6-1; abundance: NA; d_gene: TRBD1; j_gene: TRBJ2-7; CDR3nt: TGTGCCATAGAGGCCTACAGGGGCGCCTACGAGCAGTACTTC; CDR3aa: CAIEAYRGAYEQYF
v_gene: TRBV27; abundance: NA; d_gene: NA; j_gene: TRBJ1-4; CDR3nt: TGTGCCAGCAGTTACTTGGTTGATCCAGGGTTTACTAATGAAAAACTGTTTTTT; CDR3aa: CASSYLVDPGFTNEKLFF
v_gene: TRBV7-9; abundance: NA; d_gene: NA; j_gene: TRBJ2-1; CDR3nt: TGTGCCAGCAGCTTAGCGCTGTTTCCGGAGCAGTTCTTC; CDR3aa: CASSLALFPEQFF
v_gene: TRBV7-2; abundance: NA; d_gene: TRBD2; j_gene: TRBJ2-5; CDR3nt: TGTGCCAGCATGGTTACTAGCGGGATCCAAGAGACCCAGTACTTC; CDR3aa: CASMVTSGIQETQYF
v_gene: TRBV7-3; abundance: NA; d_gene: NA; j_gene: TRBJ2-1; CDR3nt: TGTGCCAGCAGCCCAGACGGGGGCTCCTACAATGAGCAGTTCTTC; CDR3aa: CASSPDGGSYNEQFF
v_gene: TRBV7-9; abundance: NA; d_gene: TRBD1; j_gene: TRBJ2-3; CDR3nt: TGTGCCAGCCGGACAGGAGCCCCTTCAGATACGCAGTATTTT; CDR3aa: CASRTGAPSDTQYF
v_gene: TRBV7-7; abundance: NA; d_gene: NA; j_gene: TRBJ1-5; CDR3nt: TGTGCCAGCAGCTTCACACCGGGAGAACATAGCAATCAGCCCCAGCATTTT; CDR3aa: CASSFTPGEHSNQPQHF
v_gene: TRBV5-1; abundance: NA; d_gene: NA; j_gene: TRBJ1-1; CDR3nt: TGCGCCAGCAGTTCCATAGGTAGGTTGGACACTGAAGCTTTCTTT; CDR3aa: CASSSIGRLDTEAFF
v_gene: TRBV15; abundance: NA; d_gene: NA; j_gene: TRBJ2-5; CDR3nt: TGTGCCACCAGCAGAGATCGGGGACCGCGTGGGACCCAGTACTTC; CDR3aa: CATSRDRGPRGTQYF
v_gene: TRBV7-2; abundance: once; d_gene: TRBD1; j_gene: TRBJ1-1; CDR3nt: TGTGCCAGCAGCCCTGGGTTAGGGACAGGGTTAATGGGCGAAGCTTTCTTT; CDR3aa: CASSPGLGTGLMGEAFF
v_gene: TRBV5-1; abundance: few; d_gene: NA; j_gene: TRBJ1-2; CDR3nt: TGCGCCAGCCCCCGTGACAGGAGCTATCATGGCTACACCTTC; CDR3aa: CASPRDRSYHGYTF
v_gene: TRBV5-1; abundance: NA; d_gene: NA; j_gene: TRBJ2-7; CDR3nt: TGCGCCAGCAGCTTGGAGGAGAACTCCGTCGAGCAGTACTTC; CDR3aa: CASSLEENSVEQYF